These 19 T cell receptor beta chains were sequenced from one sample in a study of cytomegalovirus exposure and HLA in healthy donors. The study ran its PCR with 60 Vbeta and 13 Jbeta primers. Here immunoSEQ multiplex PCR was the method, and the copy in TCRdb shows in-frame clones only, minus some. This table has 100,000 to 150,000 clones, about 81% appearing once. Sample: PBMCs. Receptor source: a woman in her thirties in good health and CMV-seronegative.

The V call is TRBV5-4, the J call TRBJ2-7; 9 bases map to TRBD2. The germline V gene has CDR1 SGHNT and CDR2 YYREEE (reference sequence). The V and J ends lost 10 bases and 4 bases, in that order; junction bases with no gene match: 12. The CDR3 runs to 14 residues. The chain's CDR3 is CASMTSGGTYEQYF. The CDR3 coding sequence is TGTGCCTCAATGACTAGCGGAGGAACATACGAGCAGTACTTC.

CDR3 sequence reads: CATSGGLAGVKETQYF. The CDR3, as DNA: TGTGCCACCAGCGGCGGACTAGCGGGGGTGAAGGAGACCCAGTACTTC. The chain has TRBV15 and TRBJ2-5; 13 bases map to TRBD2. Germline V gene sequence: CDR1 LNHNV, CDR2 YYDKDF (reference sequence). This CDR3 has 16 residues. After removal of 5 bases from V and 5 bases from J, the junction contained 8 bases not matched to a gene.

The CDR3 region has the DNA TGTGCCAGCAGCTTAGGTCAGGGTATCGGTGAAAAACTGTTTTTT. It yields the protein CASSLGQGIGEKLFF. The chain employs TRBV7-9 and TRBJ1-4; possibly TRBD1 for D (5 bases). CDR3 length: 15 amino acids. Germline-derived CDR1 and CDR2 are SEHNR and FQNEAQ (reference sequence). The V end lost 1 base, the J end lost 7 bases, and 13 bases lay between the germline ends.

This clone came up a few times. The chain's CDR3 is CASSDGRRRSPLHF. In DNA form, the CDR3 reads TGTGCCAGCAGTGACGGGAGGAGGCGATCACCCCTCCACTTT. This chain joins TRBV6-1 and TRBJ1-6; D unclear. The CDR3 spans 14 residues. V was trimmed by 3 bases and J by 10 bases, leaving 13 bases between them. CDR1 and CDR2 (germline): MNHNS, SASEGT.

The chain links TRBV6-4 to TRBJ2-1; TRBD2 matches 14 bases. The CDR3 runs 15 residues. Losses at the gene ends were 0 bases for V and 8 bases for J; bases not matched to a gene: 0. The germline V gene has CDR1 MRHNA and CDR2 SNTAGT. CDR3 sequence reads: CASSDSTSGGDEQFF. CDR3 coding DNA: TGTGCCAGCAGTGACTCGACTAGCGGGGGGGATGAGCAGTTCTTC.

The chain combines TRBV4-2 with TRBJ2-5; 8 nucleotides line up with TRBD2. CDR1 and CDR2 from the germline V gene are LGHNA and YNFKEQ. The V gene end was trimmed by 1 base and the J gene end by 5 bases; junction bases not matched to a gene: 12. CDR3 length: 17 residues. The CDR3 DNA reads as TGTGCCAGCAGCCAAGGCACCTGGCTAGCGGGCGGGGAGACCCAGTACTTC. Translated, it gives CASSQGTWLAGGETQYF.

The chain combines TRBV19 with TRBJ2-3; 12 nucleotides agree with TRBD2. The V segment lost 4 bases and the J segment 2 bases; nucleotides outside the gene matches: 1. Germline CDR1 and CDR2: LNHDA and SQIVND (reference sequence). The CDR3 has 15 residues. CDR3 sequence reads: CASSRLAGATDTQYF. For the CDR3, the DNA is TGTGCCAGTAGTAGACTAGCGGGAGCCACAGATACGCAGTATTTT.

This clone was detected a few times. The chain employs TRBV28 and TRBJ1-2; D remains ambiguous. V lost 8 bases and J lost 2, with 6 bases in between. The CDR3 has 11 residues. CDR1 is MDHEN and CDR2 is SYDVKM in the germline V gene. The CDR3 DNA is TGTGCCAGCTCTATAAACTATGGCTACACCTTC. Translated, it gives CASSINYGYTF.

V and J are TRBV30 and TRBJ1-1; weak D call: TRBD1 (5 bases). The V end lost 3 bases, the J end lost 4 bases, and 21 bases lay between the germline ends. CDR1 is GTSNPN, CDR2 SVGIG, per germline (reference sequence). The CDR3 consists of 16 residues. CDR3 nucleotides: TGTGCCTGGAGCGGACCAGGGACTCCCAAGGGCACTGAAGCTTTCTTT. Amino acid sequence: CAWSGPGTPKGTEAFF.

This chain uses TRBV23-1 with TRBJ2-2; no firm D call. TRBV23-1 is sorted into the ORF group, with uncertain function. V was cut by 3 bases and J by 5 bases, with 13 bases left in between. This CDR3 spans 15 amino acids. This chain's CDR3 is CASSHGRLKTGELFF. CDR3 coding DNA: TGCGCCAGCAGTCACGGCAGGTTGAAGACCGGGGAGCTGTTTTTT.

The chain employs TRBV7-9 and TRBJ1-1, with unresolved D. The ends were cut back, 2 bases at V and 1 base at J, with 8 bases in the middle. CDR1 and CDR2 (germline): SEHNR, FQNEAQ (reference sequence). CDR3 length: 14 residues. The CDR3 nucleotides read TGTGCCAGCAGCTTATTGGAGGGGAACACTGAAGCTTTCTTT. This translates into CASSLLEGNTEAFF.

The chain employs TRBV5-1 and TRBJ1-1; unclear D gene. The CDR3 totals 11 residues. With 3 bases removed from V and 6 bases from J, the gap between germline ends came to 6 bases. Germline values: CDR1 SGHRS, CDR2 YFSETQ. For the CDR3, the DNA is TGCGCCAGCAGCTCGGGTTCTGAAGCTTTCTTT. Protein sequence: CASSSGSEAFF.

The chain couples TRBV9 to TRBJ2-7, with D tentatively TRBD1 (7 bases). The V gene lost 4 bases and the J gene lost 5 bases, with 16 bases spanning the gap. The germline CDR1 and CDR2 sequences are SGDLS and YYNGEE. CDR3 length equals 14 residues. In nucleotides, the CDR3 is TGTGCCAGCAGCCCAAGGGGGCGCGGGGACGAGCAGTACTTC. It codes for CASSPRGRGDEQYF.

This clone was found once. The chain combines TRBV7-2 with TRBJ2-1; a possible D gene is TRBD1 (6 bases). Trimming took off 5 bases at V and 4 bases at J, with 15 bases between the two ends. Germline V lookup: CDR1 SGHTA, CDR2 FQGNSA. CDR3 length equals 15 residues. CDR3 in amino acids: CASSPRWTDYNEQFF. For the CDR3, the DNA is TGTGCCAGCAGCCCGAGATGGACAGATTACAATGAGCAGTTCTTC.

The CDR3 coding sequence is TGTGCCAGCAGCCAGGCCTCGGCAGGGCACACTGAAGCTTTCTTT. Residues: CASSQASAGHTEAFF. This chain uses TRBV7-9 with TRBJ1-1, with D possibly matching TRBD1 (5 bases). V lost 5 bases to trimming and J lost 3 bases, with 16 bases between them. CDR3 length: 15 amino acids. Germline V lookup: CDR1 SEHNR, CDR2 FQNEAQ (reference sequence).

V usage is TRBV7-2 and J usage is TRBJ2-7; D perhaps matches TRBD2 (6 bases). The germline V gene encodes CDR1 SGHTA and CDR2 FQGNSA. Trimming took 5 bases from V and 1 from J, leaving 15 bases between them. CDR3 size: 15 residues. In DNA, the CDR3 is TGTGCCAGCAGCCCTAGGACCAGCGGGTCCTACGAGCAGTACTTC. Translating gives CASSPRTSGSYEQYF.

The chain combines TRBV6-5 with TRBJ2-7; D ambiguous. Between the trimmed V and J ends, which lost 2 bases and 6 bases, there was a span of 14 bases. Germline V lookup: CDR1 MNHEY, CDR2 SVGAGI. CDR3 length: 14 amino acids. The CDR3: CASSYGVATAEQYF. CDR3 DNA: TGTGCCAGCAGTTACGGAGTAGCTACGGCCGAGCAGTACTTC.

V is TRBV4-1 and J is TRBJ2-7; 9 bases fit TRBD1. The CDR3 is 15 amino acids. V dropped 0 bases and J dropped 4; count of bases not matched to a gene: 4. Germline V gene lookup returns CDR1 MGHRA and CDR2 YSYEKL. DNA for the CDR3: TGCGCCAGCAGCCAAGAACAGGGGGCCATATACGAGCAGTACTTC. It encodes CASSQEQGAIYEQYF.

The chain is built from TRBV6-1 and TRBJ1-4; D is ambiguous. The V gene's germline CDR1 is MNHNS and CDR2 SASEGT. The CDR3 is 15 residues long. Trimming removed 7 bases at V and 7 bases at J, with 19 bases between. The CDR3, as DNA: TGTGCCAGCAACCCCGGACGGAGGACGGCTGAAAAACTGTTTTTT. Translation: CASNPGRRTAEKLFF.